This TCR beta chain was captured by sequencing in a study of PD-1 blockade in mismatch repair-deficient tumors. Germline V gene lookup returns CDR1 SGHTA and CDR2 FQGNSA. This CDR3 is 11 amino acids long. Clones were sequenced by immunoSEQ multiplex PCR, and TCRdb holds only the in-frame ones, with some missing. Of tens of thousands of clones in the sample, roughly 80% were seen once. Study-wide points: Rapid post-treatment expansion, then contraction, generally preceding radiologic response, marked tumor-resident clones.

In regard to this clone: Its specificity is unknown. At one end the junction does not follow the germline gene, possibly because of a read error.

The sample here was peripheral blood, taken 44 weeks after starting pembrolizumab. The sequence was collected from an adult with mismatch repair-deficient cancer. The J gene is TRBJ2-1, the V gene TRBV7-2; the D call may be TRBD1 or TRBD2 (5 bases each). The chain's CDR3 is CASSLGVSLIF. The CDR3 bases are TGTGCCAGCAGCTTGGGGGTTTCTCTGATCTTC. Full variable domain (remainder filled in from reference TRBV7-2 and TRBJ2-1): GAGVSQSPSNKVTEKGKDVELRCDPISGHTALYWYRQSLGQGLEFLIYFQGNSAPDKSGLPSDRFSAERTGGSVSTLTIQRTQQEDSAVYLCASSLGVSLIFGPGTRLTVL.